This T cell receptor beta chain was obtained from a study of cytomegalovirus exposure and HLA in healthy donors. Study at large: Earlier work reported 110 million or so unique TCR beta sequences from 150 million to 200 million T cells. Study observations and caveats: Reportedly, fewer N-insertions than the approximately 690-donor mean appeared in an Asian-associated ancestry cluster in a later analysis. Near-uniform donor sequencing depth was presumed by presence/absence analyses.

Healthy bone marrow donors made up the donors. Vbeta (60) and Jbeta (13) primers were used in the PCR. The protocol was immunoSEQ multiplex PCR, while the TCRdb copy is restricted to in-frame clones and leaves out a portion. The sample holds 110,000 or so clones, about 80% seen once. On this clone: Its specificity is unknown.

Sample: PBMCs. This clonotype was sampled from a woman aged 50 to 60 in good health and CMV-seropositive.

The chain's CDR3 is CASSLVFGSAAGELFF. CDR3 nucleotide sequence: TGTGCCAGCAGCTTGGTTTTCGGGAGTGCGGCCGGGGAGCTGTTTTTT. This sequence joins TRBV21-1 and TRBJ2-2; the table names TRBD2, a call not compared with the DNA. TRBV21-1 is a recognized pseudogene. There are 16 residues in the CDR3.